Below are 32 T cell receptor beta chains sequenced from a single sample in a study of T cell responses to AZD1222 COVID-19 vaccine. This table comes from immunoSEQ multiplex PCR, and its TCRdb copy is limited to in-frame clones, with some not included. The sample consists of about 180,000 clones, over 80% of them appearing once. Sequencing was performed on peripheral blood, taken on day 0 of AZD1222 vaccination. These receptors all stem from an adult in good health.

This clone was seen a few times. This chain uses TRBV6-4 with TRBJ1-5; 7 bases map to TRBD1. The CDR3 is 14 residues long. After removal of 5 bases from V and 7 bases from J, the junction contained 8 bases not matched to a gene. Germline CDR1 MRHNA, CDR2 SNTAGT. The CDR3 loop reads CASSPNRGGQPQHF. CDR3 sequence (DNA): TGTGCCAGCAGTCCCAACAGGGGAGGGCAGCCCCAGCATTTT.

The chain links TRBV3-1 (or the pseudogene TRBV3-2) to TRBJ1-3; 11 bases match TRBD1. The trim removed 4 bases at V and 7 bases at J, leaving 3 bases unmatched. Germline-derived CDR1 and CDR2 are LGHDT and YNNKEL (reference sequence). The CDR3 has 14 residues. The CDR3 loop reads CASSRGTGGNTIYF. Written as DNA, the CDR3 is TGTGCCAGCAGCCGAGGGACAGGGGGGAACACCATATATTTT.

This clone has a single count. The CDR3 reads CASSLVGTGALATIYF. The DNA for the CDR3 is TGTGCCAGCAGCTTAGTGGGGACAGGGGCTCTTGCCACCATATATTTT. The chain combines TRBV7-2 with TRBJ1-3; the match to TRBD1 covers 10 bases. V dropped 1 base and J dropped 9; count of bases not matched to a gene: 9. Per the germline V gene, CDR1 is SGHTA and CDR2 is FQGNSA. CDR3 length: 16 amino acids.

The chain has TRBV4-1 and TRBJ2-3; 11 bases agree with TRBD2. The CDR3 has 17 residues. Germline V CDR1 and CDR2: MGHRA, YSYEKL. Germline trimming cut 1 base from V and 3 bases from J; bases unmatched to any gene: 6. CDR3 sequence reads: CASSQGGLAVGTDTQYF. Here the CDR3 DNA reads TGCGCCAGCAGCCAAGGGGGACTAGCGGTGGGAACAGATACGCAGTATTTT.

The genes are TRBV5-6 and TRBJ1-3; 7 positions agree with TRBD1. The CDR3 spans 15 residues. The V and J ends lost 3 bases and 8 bases, in that order; junction bases with no gene match: 11. From germline, CDR1 is SGHDT and CDR2 YYEEEE. The CDR3 here is CASSSSTGLDYTIYF. The CDR3 DNA reads as TGTGCCAGCAGCTCCTCGACAGGGCTAGACTACACCATATATTTT.

The chain employs TRBV19 and TRBJ2-3, with a tentative D call TRBD1 (6 bases). The germline CDR1 and CDR2 sequences are LNHDA and SQIVND (reference sequence). The ends were cut back, 8 bases at V and 0 bases at J, with 18 bases in the middle. The CDR3 has 16 residues. CDR3: CASAGRKGESTDTQYF. In nucleotides, the CDR3 is TGTGCCAGTGCGGGTCGGAAGGGGGAGAGCACAGATACGCAGTATTTT.

The gene calls are TRBV7-2 and TRBJ1-5; D perhaps matches TRBD1 (5 bases). Germline lookup yields CDR1 SGHTA and CDR2 FQGNSA. Trimming left V 7 bases short and J 7 bases short, with 14 bases between. The CDR3 is made up of 13 amino acids. CDR3 protein: CASTMGGVQPQHF. CDR3 nucleotide sequence: TGTGCCAGCACCATGGGGGGGGTCCAGCCCCAGCATTTT.

V and J are TRBV15 and TRBJ1-1; 10 nucleotides line up with TRBD1. Germline trimming cut 3 bases from V and 3 bases from J; bases unmatched to any gene: 7. Germline CDR1 is LNHNV and CDR2 is YYDKDF (reference sequence). CDR3 length: 16 amino acids. CDR3 bases: TGTGCCACCAGCAGGACAGGGGGCGCTTTGTACACTGAAGCTTTCTTT. Amino acid sequence: CATSRTGGALYTEAFF.

The rearrangement joins TRBV28 to TRBJ1-5; D is undetermined. The CDR3 runs 15 residues. The germline V and J ends were trimmed by 3 bases and 4 bases, with 13 bases remaining between them. Germline CDR1 and CDR2: MDHEN and SYDVKM. The CDR3, as DNA: TGTGCCAGCAGTTTTATAGGCAGTGCGAATCAGCCCCAGCATTTT. It is translated as CASSFIGSANQPQHF.

This clone was seen a handful of times. V is TRBV27 and J is TRBJ1-6; 8 nucleotides align to TRBD1. V was clipped by 5 bases and J by 9 bases; unmatched bases: 6. CDR3 length equals 14 residues. Germline V gene sequence: CDR1 MNHEY, CDR2 SMNVEV (reference sequence). The CDR3 nucleotides are TGTGCCAGCAGTCTAGGACAGGGAGGTTCACCCCTCCACTTT. Its protein product is CASSLGQGGSPLHF.

This clone has only one observation. The chain carries TRBV6-5 and TRBJ2-1, with D perhaps being TRBD1 or TRBD2 (6 bases each). CDR3 length: 14 residues. Trimming cost V 10 bases and J 1 base, with 14 bases left between them. The germline V gene encodes CDR1 MNHEY and CDR2 SVGAGI. This CDR3 reads CATRGGTSYNEQFF. The CDR3 DNA is TGTGCCACCCGAGGCGGGACATCCTACAATGAGCAGTTCTTC.

This sequence joins TRBV9 and TRBJ1-1; 9 nucleotides line up with TRBD1. V shed 4 bases and J 5 bases; nucleotides not matched to a gene: 6. The CDR3 has 14 residues. CDR1 and CDR2 from the germline V gene are SGDLS and YYNGEE. In nucleotides, the CDR3 is TGTGCCAGCAGCCCCCGGGACAGGGTGACTGAAGCTTTCTTT. Translation: CASSPRDRVTEAFF.

The V call is TRBV6-5, the J call TRBJ1-1; TRBD1 might be the D (6 bases). This CDR3 has 14 residues. The V gene lost 6 bases and the J gene lost 7 bases, with 18 bases spanning the gap. The germline V gene has CDR1 MNHEY and CDR2 SVGAGI. CDR3 nucleotides: TGTGCCAGCAGACGCCCCCAGGGGTCCAATGAAGCTTTCTTT. It specifies CASRRPQGSNEAFF.

The chain employs TRBV6-6 and TRBJ2-7; D gene uncertain. The CDR3 has 14 amino acids. Germline V lookup: CDR1 MNHNY, CDR2 SVGAGI (reference sequence). The V end lost 6 bases, the J end lost 2 bases, and 14 bases lay between the germline ends. The CDR3 nucleotides are TGTGCCAGCAGGGCGGCGGAAAGCCCCTACGAGCAGTACTTC. It codes for CASRAAESPYEQYF.

The V call is TRBV29-1, the J call TRBJ2-3, with 7 bases that match TRBD1. CDR1 and CDR2 from the germline V gene are SQVTM and ANQGSEA. Trimming took 4 bases from V and 2 from J; bases not matched to a gene: 9. The CDR3 consists of 15 residues. The DNA for the CDR3 is TGCAGCGTTGGAATGGGACAGATTAACACAGATACGCAGTATTTT. Translating it yields CSVGMGQINTDTQYF.

The DNA of the CDR3 is TGTGCCAGCAGCGTCCCACTAGCGGGGGGGCCTGGGGCCACCGGGGAGCTGTTTTTT. Protein product: CASSVPLAGGPGATGELFF. This chain joins TRBV9 and TRBJ2-2; 13 bases are shared with TRBD2. The CDR3 loop spans 19 amino acids. The germline V gene encodes CDR1 SGDLS and CDR2 YYNGEE. V shed 2 bases, J shed 4 bases, and the junction held 11 bases outside the gene matches.

V is TRBV9 and J is TRBJ1-3, with D perhaps TRBD1 (5 bases). Germline V gene lookup returns CDR1 SGDLS and CDR2 YYNGEE. The CDR3 length is 15 residues. Trimming left V 4 bases short and J 0 bases short, with 11 bases between. The CDR3 coding sequence is TGTGCCAGCAGCCCCGGACAACTCTCTGGAAACACCATATATTTT. Protein product: CASSPGQLSGNTIYF.

The chain couples TRBV5-5 to TRBJ2-3; D not certain. Germline values: CDR1 SGHKS, CDR2 YYEKEE (reference sequence). V lost 3 bases to trimming and J lost 2 bases, with 10 bases between them. The CDR3 loop spans 14 amino acids. CDR3 nucleotides: TGTGCCAGCAGCTCCGGGCTTCCCACAGATACGCAGTATTTT. Residues: CASSSGLPTDTQYF.

The gene calls are TRBV7-9 and TRBJ2-1; no clear D gene. Looked up from germline, CDR1 is SEHNR and CDR2 is FQNEAQ (reference sequence). The CDR3 extends over 14 amino acids. Trimming removed 5 bases at V and 6 bases at J, with 14 bases between. DNA for the CDR3: TGTGCCAGCAGCCCCCTCGCCAGAACCAATGAGCAGTTCTTC. This gives the protein CASSPLARTNEQFF. Full variable domain (outside the CDR3, taken from reference TRBV7-9 and TRBJ2-1): DTGVSQNPRHKITKRGQNVTFRCDPISEHNRLYWYRQTLGQGPEFLTYFQNEAQLEKSRLLSDRFSAERPKGSFSTLEIQRTEQGDSAMYLCASSPLARTNEQFFGPGTRLTVL.

This chain connects TRBV6-6 to TRBJ2-5, with D hard to call. Germline assignment: CDR1 MNHNY and CDR2 SVGAGI (reference sequence). Trimming took off 6 bases at V and 2 bases at J, with 7 bases between the two ends. The CDR3 length is 12 residues. CDR3 sequence: CASSRVQETQYF. CDR3 in DNA: TGTGCCAGCAGCCGGGTACAAGAGACCCAGTACTTC.

This clone was seen only once. V is TRBV10-3 and J is TRBJ1-2; weak D call: TRBD1 (6 bases). In germline, CDR1 is ENHRY, CDR2 SYGVKD. The CDR3 is 12 residues long. V lost 4 bases and J lost 5, with 8 bases in between. Written as DNA, the CDR3 is TGTGCCATCAGTGGAGGGGGGTATGGCTACACCTTC. Its protein product is CAISGGGYGYTF.

The chain couples TRBV19 to TRBJ2-5; D unclear. Germline assignment: CDR1 LNHDA and CDR2 SQIVND (reference sequence). The CDR3 loop spans 11 amino acids. V lost 6 bases and J 3 bases, leaving 5 bases between the germline ends. CDR3 amino acids: CASRREETQYF. CDR3 DNA sequence: TGTGCCAGTAGGCGTGAAGAGACCCAGTACTTC.

The chain uses TRBV6-5 and TRBJ1-2; TRBD1 agrees at 9 bases. The germline V gene has CDR1 MNHEY and CDR2 SVGAGI. CDR3 length: 14 amino acids. Trimming at V came to 2 bases and at J to 2 bases, leaving 0 bases not matched to a gene. The CDR3 DNA sequence: TGTGCCAGCAGTTACGGGACAGGGAACTATGGCTACACCTTC. It is translated as CASSYGTGNYGYTF.

The gene calls are TRBV6-5 and TRBJ2-7; unclear D gene. The V and J ends lost 7 bases and 5 bases respectively, with 9 bases between them. Germline CDR1 MNHEY, CDR2 SVGAGI. The CDR3 is made up of 11 amino acids. Here the CDR3 reads CASKLADEQYF. The CDR3, as DNA: TGTGCCAGCAAACTTGCTGACGAGCAGTACTTC.

The chain joins TRBV12-3 or TRBV12-4 to TRBJ1-1; the D gene is possibly TRBD1 (5 bases). V lost 8 bases and J lost 14, with 15 bases in between. The CDR3 has 10 residues. DNA of the CDR3: TGTGCCAGCCTGGAAGGTAAGGGGTTCTTT. Its translation is CASLEGKGFF.

This rearrangement joins TRBV9 to TRBJ1-3, with D possibly TRBD1 on 5 matching bases. Germline values: CDR1 SGDLS, CDR2 YYNGEE. V was pared by 0 bases and J by 2 bases, with 15 bases between. The CDR3 is made up of 17 amino acids. The CDR3 nucleotides are TGTGCCAGCAGCGTAGAGATCGGGGGAGTAACTGGAAACACCATATATTTT. Translation gives CASSVEIGGVTGNTIYF.

As DNA, the CDR3 is TGTGCCAGCAGCGAAATCCCTCAGATACCGAACACCGGGGAGCTGTTTTTT. Translated: CASSEIPQIPNTGELFF. The genes are TRBV6-2 or TRBV6-3 and TRBJ2-2; D ambiguous. The CDR3 sequence is 17 residues long. The germline CDR1 and CDR2 sequences are MNHEY and SVGEGT. V lost 6 bases, J lost 0 bases, and 17 bases lay in between.

The chain links TRBV19 to TRBJ1-6, with D possibly TRBD1 on 5 matching bases. The V gene's germline CDR1 is LNHDA and CDR2 SQIVND (reference sequence). V was shortened by 7 bases and J by 1 base, with 20 bases between the two germline ends. The CDR3 spans 18 residues. The DNA of the CDR3 is TGTGCCAGTACCCCATGGTTCGGGACCAAGTCCTATAATTCACCCCTCCACTTT. Its translation: CASTPWFGTKSYNSPLHF.

The chain has TRBV4-1 and TRBJ1-1; a possible D gene is TRBD1 (5 bases). With 0 bases removed from V and 2 bases from J, the gap between germline ends came to 13 bases. From germline, CDR1 is MGHRA and CDR2 YSYEKL. The CDR3 loop spans 16 amino acids. The CDR3 region is CASSQEGVTANTEAFF. CDR3 coding DNA: TGCGCCAGCAGCCAAGAGGGGGTGACGGCCAACACTGAAGCTTTCTTT.

The chain couples TRBV4-1 to TRBJ2-7, with TRBD1 matching 9 bases. Trimming cost V 4 bases and J 3 bases; bases outside gene matches: 4. Germline assignment: CDR1 MGHRA and CDR2 YSYEKL. The CDR3 runs 14 residues. The CDR3 sequence: CASSPGQGIYEQYF. The CDR3 bases are TGCGCCAGCAGCCCGGGACAGGGAATCTACGAGCAGTACTTC.

This chain joins TRBV5-6 and TRBJ2-5; 7 nucleotides line up with TRBD2. Germline-derived CDR1 and CDR2 are SGHDT and YYEEEE. The CDR3 has 14 amino acids. V lost 3 bases to trimming and J lost 5 bases; unmatched junction nucleotides: 7. The CDR3 DNA is TGTGCCAGCAGCTGGGGAGGGGCAGGGGAGACCCAGTACTTC. Its translation: CASSWGGAGETQYF.

The J gene is TRBJ1-6, the V gene TRBV6-2 or TRBV6-3; no reliable D call. Trimming took 2 bases from V and 9 from J, leaving 2 bases between them. CDR3 length equals 11 residues. CDR1 MNHEY and CDR2 SVGEGT come from the germline V gene. Here the CDR3 DNA reads TGTGCCAGCAGTTACGGTTCACCCCTCCACTTT. It specifies CASSYGSPLHF.